This TCR beta chain was sequenced in a study of blood T cell repertoires in COVID-19. Study-level background: The samples span acute and convalescent COVID-19 from the United States, Italy and Spain. In each case, the material was cDNA or gDNA derived from T cells, B-cell-depleted T cells, or PBMCs.

Per the authors' pipeline: Reference gene primer amplification in the assay estimated nucleated cell counts. Using immunoSEQ multiplex PCR, the repertoire was profiled, and TCRdb retains in-frame clones only, with some absent. V and J calls plus clone size are reproduced from that table; the DNA served to infer D and trimming. This table holds some 390,000 clones, roughly 86% found once. Material: peripheral blood. This receptor was taken from a woman in her sixties with COVID-19, enrolled during active disease.

CDR3 bases: TGTGCCAGCAGTTCCCTCCGGGACAGGGGGCGCGGGGGCAATCAGCCCCAGCATTTT. It codes for CASSSLRDRGRGGNQPQHF. The chain uses TRBV28 and TRBJ1-5; 12 bases are a match to TRBD1. The V gene's germline CDR1 is MDHEN and CDR2 SYDVKM. Trimming at V came to 4 bases and at J to 2 bases, leaving 12 bases not matched to a gene. This CDR3 comprises 19 residues.